This T cell receptor (beta chain) comes out of a study of blood T cell repertoires in COVID-19 (dated by TCRdb to the early 2020s). For the study in its entirety: Samples covering the acute and convalescent phases of COVID-19 were provided by collaborators in the United States, Italy and Spain. Subjects who had been exposed to COVID-19, were actively infected with it, or had recovered from it provided the deeply sampled blood TCRbeta repertoires that made up the dataset. A de-identified subject ID, COVID-19 status, age in years and sex were almost always included in the sample metadata. A freely available public database, intended as a resource for researchers studying the immune response to SARS-CoV-2, is where the repertoires were released. HLA class I and class II types, where available, came from metadata supplied by the sample provider rather than from assay-based typing. The prospective study material was composed of cDNA or gDNA derived from T cells, B-cell-depleted T cells, or PBMCs. Samples came from the ongoing ImmuneRACE study (first 160 participants) plus 1,254 subjects from 6 global collaborators.

With regard to this clone: Its antigen has not been determined. No qualities accompany the bases; no much larger clone lies one base away.

One collaborating source in Seattle enrolled patients while the patients were actively infected and followed the patients over time throughout the course of disease. Collaborating institutions collected whole blood in K2EDTA tubes following their own protocols. Collaborator samples were shipped for TCRbeta analysis as frozen whole blood, isolated PBMCs, or DNA extracted from either sample type. The CDR3 measures 15 amino acids from cysteine to phenylalanine. Only the CDR3 DNA is retained, 45 bases long and in frame from the first base. Trimming leaves V shorter by 5 bases and J shorter by 4 bases, with the junction holding 10 bases beyond the gene matches. From the germline V gene, CDR1 is MNHEY and CDR2 is SVGAGI. What the work shows at the level of the full study, not this receptor alone: How much clinical and demographic metadata was included differed by source and by participant, and the metadata was provided uncurated.

The immunoSEQ Assay, a bias-controlled multiplex PCR, was used to amplify TCRbeta CDR3 regions from genomic DNA. For the original study's pipeline: Within the assay, amplification of reference gene primers was used to estimate how many nucleated cells each sample contained. To quantify the absolute abundance of each unique TCRbeta CDR3 rearrangement, sequence reads were collapsed and filtered. For each sample, productive Simpson clonality was calculated by taking the square root of Simpson's diversity index across productive rearrangements. TCRdb took this table from immuneACCESS and kept in-frame rearrangements with V and J called. Such tables lack part of the clones; where checked against another copy, unresolved V genes explain under half of the gap, and the rest is unexplained. The DNA was the basis for D and trimming; V, J and clone size are from that table. The sample yields a few hundred thousand clones; 80% to 85% were counted once. Less than 20% of the sample rests with the top ten.

The clonotype comes from a person aged 70 to 85 with COVID-19, enrolled during active disease. Sequencing was carried out using peripheral blood. The chain was built from TRBV6-5 and TRBJ1-2; TRBD1 aligns with 7 central bases. The nucleotide sequence is TGTGCCAGCAGTCCCTGGGACAGACCCCGCTATGGCTACACCTTC. Its protein reads: CASSPWDRPRYGYTF.